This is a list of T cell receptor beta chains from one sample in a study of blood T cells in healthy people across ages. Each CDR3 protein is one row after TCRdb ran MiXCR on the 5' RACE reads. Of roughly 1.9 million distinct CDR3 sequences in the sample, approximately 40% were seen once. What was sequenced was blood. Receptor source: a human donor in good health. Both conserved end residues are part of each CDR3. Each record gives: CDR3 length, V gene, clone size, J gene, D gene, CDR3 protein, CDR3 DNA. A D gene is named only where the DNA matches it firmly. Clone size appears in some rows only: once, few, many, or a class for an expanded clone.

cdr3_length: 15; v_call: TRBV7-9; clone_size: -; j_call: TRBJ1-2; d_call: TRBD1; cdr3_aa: CASSPWDRAFYGYTF; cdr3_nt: TGTGCCAGCAGCCCCTGGGACAGGGCTTTCTATGGCTACACCTTC
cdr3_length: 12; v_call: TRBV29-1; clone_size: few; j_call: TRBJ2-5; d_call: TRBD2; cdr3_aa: CSVPLTSETQYF; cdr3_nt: TGCAGCGTTCCCTTGACTAGCGAGACCCAGTACTTC
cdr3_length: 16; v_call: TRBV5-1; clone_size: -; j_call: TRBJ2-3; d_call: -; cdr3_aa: CASSLDMPAPTDTQYF; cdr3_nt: TGCGCCAGCAGCTTGGACATGCCAGCACCCACAGATACGCAGTATTTT
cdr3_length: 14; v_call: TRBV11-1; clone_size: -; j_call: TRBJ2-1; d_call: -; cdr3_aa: CASEGNMAYNEQFF; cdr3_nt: TGTGCCAGCGAGGGGAATATGGCCTACAATGAGCAGTTCTTC
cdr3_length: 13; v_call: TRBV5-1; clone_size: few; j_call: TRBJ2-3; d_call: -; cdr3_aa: CASSSLLSDTQYF; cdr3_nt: TGCGCCAGCAGCTCTCTTTTATCAGATACGCAGTATTTT
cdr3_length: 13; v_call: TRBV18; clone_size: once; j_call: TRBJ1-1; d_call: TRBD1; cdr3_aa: CASSPVDRELAFF; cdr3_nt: TGTGCCAGCTCGCCAGTGGACAGGGAGCTTGCTTTCTTT
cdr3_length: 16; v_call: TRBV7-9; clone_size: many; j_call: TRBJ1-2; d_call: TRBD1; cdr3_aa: CASSLPSDRASYGYTF; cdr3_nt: TGTGCCAGCAGCTTACCCTCGGACAGGGCGAGCTATGGCTACACCTTC
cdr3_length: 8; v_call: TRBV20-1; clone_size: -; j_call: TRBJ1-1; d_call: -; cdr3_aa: CSAPGAFF; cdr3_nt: TGCAGTGCTCCGGGGGCTTTCTTT
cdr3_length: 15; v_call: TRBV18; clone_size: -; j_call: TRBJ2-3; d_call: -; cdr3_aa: CASSPPLRGSLGQYF; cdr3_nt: TGTGCCAGCTCACCACCCCTTAGGGGTTCCCTTGGGCAGTATTTT
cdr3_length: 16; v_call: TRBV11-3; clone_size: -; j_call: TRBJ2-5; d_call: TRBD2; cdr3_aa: CASSFTSGGSRETQYF; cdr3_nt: TGTGCCAGCAGCTTCACTAGCGGGGGGTCGAGGGAGACCCAGTACTTC
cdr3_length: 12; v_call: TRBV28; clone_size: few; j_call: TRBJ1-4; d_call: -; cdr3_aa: CASSGYRSKLFF; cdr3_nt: TGTGCCAGCAGTGGATACAGGTCTAAACTGTTTTTT